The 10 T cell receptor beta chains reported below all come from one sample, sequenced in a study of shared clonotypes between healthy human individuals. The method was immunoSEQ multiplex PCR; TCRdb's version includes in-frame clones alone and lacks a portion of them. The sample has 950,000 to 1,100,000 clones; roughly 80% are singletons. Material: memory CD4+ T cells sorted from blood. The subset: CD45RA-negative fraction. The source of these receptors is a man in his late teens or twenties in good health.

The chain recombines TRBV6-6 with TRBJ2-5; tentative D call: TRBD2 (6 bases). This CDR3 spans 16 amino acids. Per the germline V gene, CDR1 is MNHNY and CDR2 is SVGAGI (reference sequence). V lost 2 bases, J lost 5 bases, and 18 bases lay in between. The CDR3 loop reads CASSYDLGTGRETQYF. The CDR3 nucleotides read TGTGCCAGCAGTTACGACCTAGGGACTGGTAGGGAGACCCAGTACTTC.

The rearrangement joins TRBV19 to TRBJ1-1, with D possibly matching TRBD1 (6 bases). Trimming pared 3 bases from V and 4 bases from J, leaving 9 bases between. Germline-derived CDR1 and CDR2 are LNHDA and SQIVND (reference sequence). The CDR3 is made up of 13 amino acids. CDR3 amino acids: CASSMDRSTEAFF. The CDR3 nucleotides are TGTGCCAGTAGTATGGACAGAAGCACTGAAGCTTTCTTT.

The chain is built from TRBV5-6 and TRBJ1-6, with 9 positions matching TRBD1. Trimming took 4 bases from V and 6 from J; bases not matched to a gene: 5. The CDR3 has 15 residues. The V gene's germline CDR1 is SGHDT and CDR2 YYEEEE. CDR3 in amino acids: CASSIQGARNSPLHF. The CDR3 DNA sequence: TGTGCCAGCAGCATACAGGGGGCGCGTAATTCACCCCTCCACTTT.

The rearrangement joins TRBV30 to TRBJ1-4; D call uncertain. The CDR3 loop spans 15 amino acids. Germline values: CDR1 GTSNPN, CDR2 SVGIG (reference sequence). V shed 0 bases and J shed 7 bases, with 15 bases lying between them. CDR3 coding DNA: TGTGCCTGGAGTGTTATCCTTCCTCGAGGTGAAAAACTGTTTTTT. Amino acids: CAWSVILPRGEKLFF.

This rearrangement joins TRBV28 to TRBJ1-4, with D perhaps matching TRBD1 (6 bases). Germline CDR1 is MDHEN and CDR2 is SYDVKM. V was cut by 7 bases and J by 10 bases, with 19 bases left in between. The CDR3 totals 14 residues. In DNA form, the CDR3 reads TGTGCCAGCACCTCTCGGGGGGGCCAAAGAAAACTGTTTTTT. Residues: CASTSRGGQRKLFF.

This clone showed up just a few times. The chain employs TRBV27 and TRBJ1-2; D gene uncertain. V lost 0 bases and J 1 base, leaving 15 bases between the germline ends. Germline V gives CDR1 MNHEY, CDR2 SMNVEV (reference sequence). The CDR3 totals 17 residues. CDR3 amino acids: CASSLSGNLGGNYGYTF. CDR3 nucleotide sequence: TGTGCCAGCAGTTTATCGGGGAACCTTGGTGGTAACTATGGCTACACCTTC.

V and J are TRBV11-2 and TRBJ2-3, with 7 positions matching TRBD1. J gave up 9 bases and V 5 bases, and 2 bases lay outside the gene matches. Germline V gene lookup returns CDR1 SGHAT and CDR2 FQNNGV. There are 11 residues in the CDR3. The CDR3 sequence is CASSRGQTQYF. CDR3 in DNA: TGTGCCAGCAGCAGGGGACAGACGCAGTATTTT. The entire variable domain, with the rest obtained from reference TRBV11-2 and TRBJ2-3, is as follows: EAGVAQSPRYKIIEKRQSVAFWCNPISGHATLYWYQQILGQGPKLLIQFQNNGVVDDSQLPKDRFSAERLKGVDSTLKIQPAKLEDSAVYLCASSRGQTQYFGPGTRLTVL.

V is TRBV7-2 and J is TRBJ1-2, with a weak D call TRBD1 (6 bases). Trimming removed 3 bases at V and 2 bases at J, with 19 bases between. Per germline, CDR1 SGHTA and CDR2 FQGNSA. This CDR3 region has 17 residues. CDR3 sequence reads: CASSFGAGAGRNYGYTF. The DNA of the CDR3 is TGTGCCAGCAGCTTTGGGGCAGGGGCAGGGAGAAACTATGGCTACACCTTC.

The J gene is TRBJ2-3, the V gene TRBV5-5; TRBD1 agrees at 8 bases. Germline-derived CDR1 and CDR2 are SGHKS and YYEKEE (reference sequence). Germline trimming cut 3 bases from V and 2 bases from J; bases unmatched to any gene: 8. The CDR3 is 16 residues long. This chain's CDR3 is CASSSTGQGLTDTQYF. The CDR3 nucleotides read TGTGCCAGCAGCTCCACAGGACAGGGCCTCACAGATACGCAGTATTTT. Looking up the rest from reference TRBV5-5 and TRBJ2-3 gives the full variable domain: DAGVTQSPTHLIKTRGQQVTLRCSPISGHKSVSWYQQVLGQGPQFIFQYYEKEERGRGNFPDRFSARQFPNYSSELNVNALLLGDSALYLCASSSTGQGLTDTQYFGPGTRLTVL.

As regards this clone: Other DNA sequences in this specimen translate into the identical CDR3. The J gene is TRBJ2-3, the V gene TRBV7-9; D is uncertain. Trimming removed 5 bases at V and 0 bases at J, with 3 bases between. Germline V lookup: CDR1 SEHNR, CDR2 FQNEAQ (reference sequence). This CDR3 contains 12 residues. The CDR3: CASSGSTDTQYF. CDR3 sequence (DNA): TGTGCCAGCAGCGGGAGCACAGATACGCAGTATTTT.